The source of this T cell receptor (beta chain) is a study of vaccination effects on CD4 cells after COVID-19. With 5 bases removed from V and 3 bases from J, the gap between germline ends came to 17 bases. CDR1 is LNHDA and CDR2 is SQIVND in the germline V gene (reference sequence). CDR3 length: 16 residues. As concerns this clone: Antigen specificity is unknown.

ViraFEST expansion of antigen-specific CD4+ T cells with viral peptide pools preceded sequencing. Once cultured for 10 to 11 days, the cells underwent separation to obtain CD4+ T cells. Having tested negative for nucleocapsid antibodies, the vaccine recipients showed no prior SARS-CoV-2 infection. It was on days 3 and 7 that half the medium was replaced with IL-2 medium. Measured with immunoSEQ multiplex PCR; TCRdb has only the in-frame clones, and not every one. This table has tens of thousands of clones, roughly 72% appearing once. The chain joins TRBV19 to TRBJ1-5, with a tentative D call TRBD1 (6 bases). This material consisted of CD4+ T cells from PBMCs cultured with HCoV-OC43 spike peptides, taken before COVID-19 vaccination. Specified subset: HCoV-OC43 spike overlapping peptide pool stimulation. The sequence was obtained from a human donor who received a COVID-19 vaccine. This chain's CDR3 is CASSRRTGLDNQPQHF. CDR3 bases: TGTGCCAGTAGTCGGCGAACAGGGCTTGACAATCAGCCCCAGCATTTT.